The present TCR beta chain was sequenced within a study of regulatory T cells in long-lasting Graves disease. This clonotype has a count of ten or more. Time point indicated: newly diagnosed GD, antithyroid drugs for less than 3 months. Extracted RNA from PBMCs served as the source of the TCR library. CDR3 length equals 15 residues. Germline trimming cut 6 bases from V and 3 bases from J; bases unmatched to any gene: 8. Germline loops: CDR1 SNHLY, CDR2 FYNNEI. Sequencing libraries for TCR beta were prepared with iRepertoire HTBI primers and Arm-PCR of CDR3 regions. A single record per CDR3 protein comes from TCRdb applying MiXCR to the multiplex PCR reads. The sample contains about 430,000 distinct CDR3 sequences, over 12% of which appear only once. This same sample was also taken into another study, of T cells in Graves' hyperthyroidism and ophthalmopathy.

The TCR sequence derives from a woman in her thirties or forties with Graves disease. This specimen was peripheral blood mononuclear cells (PBMCs), taken at new diagnosis, from a patient treated with antithyroid drugs. V and J are TRBV2 and TRBJ2-1; 7 positions agree with TRBD2. The CDR3 protein is CASSLTSEYYNEQFF. The DNA for the CDR3 is TGTGCCAGCAGCCTCACTAGCGAATACTACAATGAGCAGTTCTTC.